Shown below are 18 T cell receptor beta chains from a single sample sequenced in a study of blood T cell repertoires in COVID-19. Profiling relied on immunoSEQ multiplex PCR, and the TCRdb table lists in-frame clones only, not all of them. The sample has 250,000 to 300,000 clones, roughly nine tenths seen once. The sequenced material came from peripheral blood. Every receptor here comes from a woman in her thirties or forties who had recovered from COVID-19.

This chain connects TRBV2 to TRBJ2-6; unclear D gene. Looked up from germline, CDR1 is SNHLY and CDR2 is FYNNEI. Trimming pared 8 bases from V and 4 bases from J, leaving 12 bases between. This CDR3 has 14 residues. The DNA for the CDR3 is TGTGCCAGCTGGCGACTCCCCGGGGCCAACGTCCTGACTTTC. It is translated as CASWRLPGANVLTF.

This clone was picked up one time. This rearrangement joins TRBV6-6 to TRBJ1-1, with 9 positions matching TRBD1. The germline CDR1 and CDR2 sequences are MNHNY and SVGAGI (reference sequence). J lost 5 bases, V lost 7 bases, and 8 bases had no gene match. This CDR3 spans 14 amino acids. The CDR3 sequence is CASMPGQGGTEAFF. CDR3 nucleotide sequence: TGTGCCAGCATGCCGGGACAGGGTGGGACTGAAGCTTTCTTT.

The genes are TRBV9 and TRBJ2-3; TRBD1 matches 9 bases. The CDR3 covers 16 residues. CDR1 and CDR2 from the germline V gene are SGDLS and YYNGEE. The junction had 10 bases not matched to a gene; V was cut back by 3 bases and J by 5 bases. The CDR3 reads CASSEDRGGLVDTQYF. The CDR3 DNA sequence: TGTGCCAGCAGCGAAGACAGGGGGGGCCTAGTAGATACGCAGTATTTT.

The V gene is TRBV6-5, the J gene TRBJ1-2; D remains ambiguous. This CDR3 contains 12 residues. CDR1 and CDR2 (germline): MNHEY, SVGAGI. V lost 6 bases, J lost 1 base, and 6 bases lay in between. DNA for the CDR3: TGTGCCAGCAGGACGGGTAACTATGGCTACACCTTC. This translates into CASRTGNYGYTF.

This rearrangement joins TRBV9 to TRBJ1-2; D might be TRBD1 (6 bases). The CDR3 contains 13 residues. CDR1 SGDLS and CDR2 YYNGEE come from the germline V gene. V was cut by 0 bases and J by 3 bases, with 6 bases left in between. CDR3 sequence: CASSVGQDYGYTF. The CDR3, as DNA: TGTGCCAGCAGCGTAGGACAGGACTATGGCTACACCTTC.

This sequence joins TRBV2 and TRBJ1-2; possible D gene TRBD1, 6 bases. Germline V gives CDR1 SNHLY, CDR2 FYNNEI. The ends were cut back, 6 bases at V and 6 bases at J, with 23 bases in the middle. The CDR3 length is 16 residues. In DNA, the CDR3 is TGTGCCAGCAGGACCCCCCGACAGGCAATAATGGATGGCTACACCTTC. Its translation: CASRTPRQAIMDGYTF.

The chain is built from TRBV4-1 and TRBJ2-3, with 9 bases lining up with TRBD2. This CDR3 contains 18 residues. V shed 3 bases, J shed 4 bases, and the junction held 14 bases outside the gene matches. Germline values: CDR1 MGHRA, CDR2 YSYEKL. CDR3 bases: TGCGCCAGCAGCCAGCCCGGGCGGCGGGGGGGGACTGCAGATACGCAGTATTTT. Protein sequence: CASSQPGRRGGTADTQYF.

This clone was recorded once. CDR3 bases: TGTGCCAGCAGCTCATCCCAGTATGAATCAGAGACCCAGTACTTC. Translating it yields CASSSSQYESETQYF. The V and J genes are TRBV11-3 and TRBJ2-5; D remains unclear. The CDR3 is 15 amino acids. Trimming pared 4 bases from V and 4 bases from J, leaving 16 bases between. Germline CDR1 SGHNT, CDR2 YENEEA.

The rearrangement links TRBV28 to TRBJ2-3, with 12 bases fitting TRBD2. The V gene's germline CDR1 is MDHEN and CDR2 SYDVKM. This CDR3 has 19 amino acids. Trimming cost V 5 bases and J 3 bases; bases outside gene matches: 15. This chain's CDR3 is CASSPRWASGGAGTDTQYF. In nucleotides, the CDR3 is TGTGCCAGCAGTCCACGGTGGGCTAGCGGGGGGGCCGGGACAGATACGCAGTATTTT.

Comments on this clone: A clone one base away is much larger, so this may be a read error. Other DNA sequences from this sample encode an identical CDR3 as well. The chain links TRBV5-1 to TRBJ2-2; the match to TRBD1 covers 9 bases. This CDR3 spans 14 amino acids. Germline V CDR1 and CDR2: SGHRS, YFSETQ. CDR3 in DNA: TGTGCCAGCAGCACAGGGGGCGCGAGCGGGGAGCTGTTTTTT. Translating gives CASSTGGASGELFF. Full variable domain (missing parts from reference TRBV5-1 and TRBJ2-2): KAGVTQTPRYLIKTRGQQVTLSCSPISGHRSVSWYQQTPGQGLQFLFEYFSETQRNKGNFPGRFSGRQFSNSRSEMNVSTLELGDSALYLCASSTGGASGELFFGEGSRLTVL.

The chain is built from TRBV9 and TRBJ2-1, with 10 bases that match TRBD2. The germline gives CDR1 SGDLS, CDR2 YYNGEE. The CDR3 is 15 amino acids. J was trimmed by 6 bases and V by 0 bases; bases with no gene match: 3. The CDR3 loop is CASSVVAGGPNEQFF. The CDR3 DNA sequence: TGTGCCAGCAGCGTAGTAGCGGGAGGTCCCAATGAGCAGTTCTTC.

The V call is TRBV6-2 or TRBV6-3, the J call TRBJ2-7, with D tentatively TRBD2 (6 bases). CDR1 MNHEY and CDR2 SVGEGT come from the germline V gene. V lost 2 bases, J lost 4 bases, and 9 bases lay in between. This CDR3 region has 13 residues. The CDR3 DNA sequence: TGTGCCAGCAGTTACGAGGGGAGGTACGAGCAGTACGTC. Protein product: CASSYEGRYEQYV.

The V gene is TRBV4-1, the J gene TRBJ2-7, with 12 bases identical to TRBD2. The CDR3 is made up of 17 amino acids. The germline V gene has CDR1 MGHRA and CDR2 YSYEKL. J was trimmed by 6 bases and V by 3 bases; bases with no gene match: 12. The DNA for the CDR3 is TGCGCCAGCAGCCAGCGACTAGCGGGGGAAAAATTTGCCGAGCAGTACTTC. This encodes CASSQRLAGEKFAEQYF.

The chain couples TRBV6-5 to TRBJ2-1, with 13 bases that match TRBD2. From germline, CDR1 is MNHEY and CDR2 SVGAGI. CDR3 length: 15 amino acids. V shed 0 bases, J shed 9 bases, and the junction held 2 bases outside the gene matches. In DNA, the CDR3 is TGTGCCAGCAGTTACTCGGGACTAGCGGGGTTTGAGCAGTTCTTC. Its translation is CASSYSGLAGFEQFF.

This chain joins TRBV9 and TRBJ1-2; D remains unclear. The CDR3 length is 12 residues. Trimming shortened V by 3 bases and J by 5 bases, and 8 bases separated the two germline ends. Germline CDR1 reads SGDLS; CDR2 reads YYNGEE. CDR3 region: CASSATEYGYTF. The DNA of the CDR3 is TGTGCCAGCAGCGCGACTGAATATGGCTACACCTTC.

The chain recombines TRBV12-3 or TRBV12-4 with TRBJ2-5; D ambiguous. Trimming shortened V by 4 bases and J by 9 bases, and 6 bases separated the two germline ends. The CDR3 totals 10 residues. In DNA form, the CDR3 reads TGTGCCAGCAGTTCGGTTCCCCAGTACTTC. Its translation is CASSSVPQYF.

The chain couples TRBV4-1 to TRBJ1-3, with D uncertain. This CDR3 spans 15 amino acids. V lost 2 bases and J 0 bases, leaving 8 bases between the germline ends. Germline V lookup: CDR1 MGHRA, CDR2 YSYEKL. CDR3 residues: CASSQSVGSGNTIYF. CDR3 in DNA: TGCGCCAGCAGCCAATCCGTCGGCTCTGGAAACACCATATATTTT.

The genes are TRBV3-1 (or the pseudogene TRBV3-2) and TRBJ2-7; D unclear. V dropped 0 bases and J dropped 6 bases, with 6 bases sitting between them. Germline CDR1 LGHDT, CDR2 YNNKEL (reference sequence). The CDR3 sequence is 12 residues long. CDR3 DNA: TGTGCCAGCAGCCAAGATTTGAGCGAGCAGTACTTC. Encoded protein: CASSQDLSEQYF.